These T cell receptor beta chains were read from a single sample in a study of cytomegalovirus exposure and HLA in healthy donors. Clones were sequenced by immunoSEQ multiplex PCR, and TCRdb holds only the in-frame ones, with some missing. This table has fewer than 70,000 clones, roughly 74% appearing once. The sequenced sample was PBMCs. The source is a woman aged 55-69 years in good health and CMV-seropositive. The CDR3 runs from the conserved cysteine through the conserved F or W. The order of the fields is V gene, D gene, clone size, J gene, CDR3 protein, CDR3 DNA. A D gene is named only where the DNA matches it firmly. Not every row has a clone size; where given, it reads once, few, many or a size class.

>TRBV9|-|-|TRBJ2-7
CASSVGPLGVTYEQYF
TGTGCCAGCAGCGTAGGCCCCTTAGGGGTGACCTACGAGCAGTACTTC
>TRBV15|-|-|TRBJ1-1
CATSKSRGLTEAFF
TGTGCCACCAGCAAAAGCAGGGGTTTGACTGAAGCTTTCTTT
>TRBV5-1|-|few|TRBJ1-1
CASSASQLNTEAFF
TGCGCCAGCAGCGCCTCCCAGTTGAACACTGAAGCTTTCTTT
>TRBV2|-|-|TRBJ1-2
CASSGFRTSDYGYTF
TGTGCCAGCAGTGGCTTTCGGACAAGCGACTATGGCTACACCTTC
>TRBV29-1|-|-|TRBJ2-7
CSAGQIAYEQYF
TGCAGCGCGGGACAAATCGCCTACGAGCAGTACTTC
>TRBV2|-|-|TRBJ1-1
CASSPGGTEAFF
TGTGCCAGCAGCCCCGGTGGTACTGAAGCTTTCTTT
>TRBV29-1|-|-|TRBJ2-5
CSVDSGNQETQYF
TGCAGCGTTGATAGCGGCAACCAAGAGACCCAGTACTTC
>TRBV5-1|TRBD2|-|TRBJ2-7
CASSPSSGDYEQYF
TGCGCCAGCAGCCCGTCTAGCGGTGACTACGAGCAGTACTTC
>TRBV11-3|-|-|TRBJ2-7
CASSSLVYEQYF
TGTGCCAGCAGCTCACTAGTATACGAGCAGTACTTC
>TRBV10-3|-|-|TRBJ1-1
CAIRMTENTEAFF
TGTGCCATCAGGATGACAGAGAACACTGAAGCTTTCTTT
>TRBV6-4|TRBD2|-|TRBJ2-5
CASSAERGPQETQYF
TGTGCCAGCAGCGCGGAGCGGGGGCCCCAAGAGACCCAGTACTTC
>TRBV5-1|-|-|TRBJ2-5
CASSLVGVSYQETQYF
TGCGCCAGCAGCTTGGTGGGCGTCAGCTACCAAGAGACCCAGTACTTC
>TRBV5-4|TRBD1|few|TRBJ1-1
CASSRLDRENTEAFF
TGTGCCAGCAGCCGCCTCGACAGGGAGAACACTGAAGCTTTCTTT
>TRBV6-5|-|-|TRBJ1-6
CASSYSPRSPLHF
TGTGCCAGCAGTTACTCCCCTCGGTCACCCCTCCACTTT
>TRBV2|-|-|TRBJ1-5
CASTDWVNQPQHF
TGTGCCAGCACCGACTGGGTAAATCAGCCCCAGCATTTT
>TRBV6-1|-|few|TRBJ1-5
CASSVVEPQHF
TGTGCCAGCAGTGTAGTGGAGCCCCAGCATTTT
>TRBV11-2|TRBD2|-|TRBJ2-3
CASSLGAGVDTQYF
TGTGCCAGCAGCTTAGGAGCGGGAGTGGATACGCAGTATTTT
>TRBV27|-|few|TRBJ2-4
CASSLTHRRGSLLGNIQYF
TGTGCCAGCAGTTTAACCCACCGACGTGGGAGTCTTTTAGGGAACATTCAGTACTTC
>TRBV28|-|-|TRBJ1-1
CASSFRTQNTEAFF
TGTGCCAGCAGTTTTAGGACACAGAACACTGAAGCTTTCTTT
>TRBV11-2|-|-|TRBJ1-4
CASSLGAIEKLFF
TGTGCCAGCAGCTTAGGGGCGATCGAAAAACTGTTTTTT
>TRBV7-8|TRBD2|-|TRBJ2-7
CASTLGGISYEQYF
TGTGCCAGCACCCTCGGGGGGATTTCCTACGAGCAGTACTTC
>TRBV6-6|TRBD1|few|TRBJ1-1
CASSPGGAGNTEAFF
TGTGCCAGCAGTCCAGGGGGCGCAGGGAACACTGAAGCTTTCTTT
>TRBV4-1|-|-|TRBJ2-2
CASSQVLGKGGELFF
TGCGCCAGCAGCCAAGTCCTCGGGAAAGGCGGGGAGCTGTTTTTT
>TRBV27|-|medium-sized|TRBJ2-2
CASSLTGFTGELFF
TGTGCCAGCAGTCTTACAGGGTTCACCGGGGAGCTGTTTTTT
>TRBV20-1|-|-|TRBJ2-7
CSARGAYEQYF
TGCAGTGCTAGAGGAGCATACGAGCAGTACTTC
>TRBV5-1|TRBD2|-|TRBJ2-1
CASSALLAVPSYNEQFF
TGCGCCAGCAGCGCGCTACTAGCGGTCCCCTCCTACAATGAGCAGTTCTTC
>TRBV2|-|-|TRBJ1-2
CASSGTRLDYGYTF
TGTGCCAGCAGTGGTACCAGGCTGGACTATGGCTACACCTTC
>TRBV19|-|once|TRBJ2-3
CASRGLSTDTQYF
TGTGCCAGTAGAGGACTGAGCACAGATACGCAGTATTTT
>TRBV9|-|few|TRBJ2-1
CASSGLAGEQFF
TGTGCCAGCAGCGGCCTAGCAGGTGAGCAGTTCTTC
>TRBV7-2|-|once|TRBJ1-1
CASSFLRTEAFF
TGTGCCAGCAGCTTTTTGAGAACTGAAGCTTTCTTT
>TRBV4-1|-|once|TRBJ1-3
CASSRQGNVNGNTIYF
TGCGCCAGCAGTCGTCAGGGTAACGTAAATGGAAACACCATATATTTT
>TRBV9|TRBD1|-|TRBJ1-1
CASSATGSSTEAFF
TGTGCCAGCAGCGCGACAGGGTCTTCCACTGAAGCTTTCTTT
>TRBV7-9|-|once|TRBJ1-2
CASSSGGRDYGYTF
TGTGCCAGCAGCTCGGGAGGGCGAGACTATGGCTACACCTTC
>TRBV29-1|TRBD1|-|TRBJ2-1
CSAPEQGSNEQFF
TGCAGCGCCCCGGAACAGGGGAGTAATGAGCAGTTCTTC
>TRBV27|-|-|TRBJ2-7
CANWRVYEQYF
TGTGCCAACTGGCGGGTCTACGAGCAGTACTTC
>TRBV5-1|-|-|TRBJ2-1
CASSPVGVNEQFF
TGCGCCAGCAGCCCAGTCGGGGTAAATGAGCAGTTCTTC
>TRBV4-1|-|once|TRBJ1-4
CASSQDAVNEKLFF
TGCGCCAGCAGCCAAGATGCAGTTAATGAAAAACTGTTTTTT
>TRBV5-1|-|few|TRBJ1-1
CASSPGTWEKRTEAFF
TGCGCCAGCAGCCCAGGGACATGGGAGAAGCGGACTGAAGCTTTCTTT
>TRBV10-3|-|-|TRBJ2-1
CAISELESGNEQFF
TGTGCCATCAGTGAGTTGGAGTCCGGCAATGAGCAGTTCTTC
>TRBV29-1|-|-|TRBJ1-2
CSVPMGGSGNYGYTF
TGCAGCGTCCCGATGGGGGGTTCGGGCAACTATGGCTACACCTTC
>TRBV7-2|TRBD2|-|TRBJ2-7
CASSYSGYEQYF
TGTGCCAGCAGCTATAGCGGGTACGAGCAGTACTTC
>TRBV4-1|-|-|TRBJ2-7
CASSPQVSYEQYF
TGCGCCAGCAGCCCCCAGGTCTCCTACGAGCAGTACTTC
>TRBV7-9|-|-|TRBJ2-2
CASSSGGASNTGELFF
TGTGCCAGCAGCTCAGGAGGGGCATCGAACACCGGGGAGCTGTTTTTT
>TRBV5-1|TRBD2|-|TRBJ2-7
CASSLTTSGAYEQYF
TGCGCCAGCAGCTTGACGACTAGCGGGGCCTACGAGCAGTACTTC
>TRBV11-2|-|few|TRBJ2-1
CASSSGEGLAANEQFF
TGTGCCAGCAGCTCGGGAGAGGGGCTAGCTGCTAATGAGCAGTTCTTC
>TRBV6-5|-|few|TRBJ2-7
CASSYSRRGLSYEQYF
TGTGCCAGCAGTTACTCAAGGAGGGGCTTATCCTACGAGCAGTACTTC